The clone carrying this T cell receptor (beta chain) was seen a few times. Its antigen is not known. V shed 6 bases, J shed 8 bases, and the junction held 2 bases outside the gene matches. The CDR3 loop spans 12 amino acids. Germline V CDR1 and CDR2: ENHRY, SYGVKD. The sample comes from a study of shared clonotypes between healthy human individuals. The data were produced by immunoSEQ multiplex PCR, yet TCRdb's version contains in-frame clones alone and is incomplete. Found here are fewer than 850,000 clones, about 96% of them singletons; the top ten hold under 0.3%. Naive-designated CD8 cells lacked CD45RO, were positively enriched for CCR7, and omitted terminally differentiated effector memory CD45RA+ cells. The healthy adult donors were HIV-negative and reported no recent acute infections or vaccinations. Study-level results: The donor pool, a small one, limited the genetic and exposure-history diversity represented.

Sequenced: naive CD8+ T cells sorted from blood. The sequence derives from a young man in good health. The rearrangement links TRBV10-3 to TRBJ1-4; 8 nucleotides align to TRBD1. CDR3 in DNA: TGTGCCATCAGGTCAGGGGGCGAAAAACTGTTTTTT. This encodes CAIRSGGEKLFF.